These T cell receptor beta chains were read from a single sample in a study of response to subunit inactivated influenza vaccine. In TCRdb, the RT-PCR reads were re-called with MiXCR into one record per CDR3 protein. The data contain roughly 540,000 distinct CDR3 sequences, approximately 22% of them singletons. The sample was also reused in another study, on T cells expressing NK-cell markers.

The sample was CD4+ T cells sorted from PBMCs, taken 11 to 12 days after vaccination. The receptors derive from a man aged 45-65 years who received an inactivated influenza vaccine. Each CDR3 is given with its conserved first and last residue. A D gene is named only where the DNA matches it firmly. Size tells how often a clone was seen (once, few, many) or the class of an expanded clone, and some rows leave it out.

- | TRBJ2-7 | TRBV3-1 | many | TGTGCCAGCAGCCAAGGCCCCTGGGACGAGCAGTACTTC | CASSQGPWDEQYF
- | TRBJ2-1 | TRBV28 | - | TGTGCCAGCCAATCCCCAGGGGCACGGATCTACAATGAGCAGTTCTTC | CASQSPGARIYNEQFF
- | TRBJ2-2 | TRBV20-1 | few | TGCAGTGCTAAATCCGGGTCGAACACCGGGGAGCTGTTTTTT | CSAKSGSNTGELFF
TRBD1 | TRBJ1-6 | TRBV5-6 | - | TGTGCCAGCAGCTTCCTGGCGGGACAGGGAGATTCACCCCTCCACTTT | CASSFLAGQGDSPLHF
- | TRBJ2-1 | TRBV7-2 | few | TGTGCCAGCAGCACGAAGGGGGCGCGGGAGGATGAGCAGTTCTTC | CASSTKGAREDEQFF
TRBD1 | TRBJ2-2 | TRBV3-1 | medium-sized | TGTGCCAGCAGCCGCACCGGGACAGGGAACACCGGGGAGCTGTTTTTT | CASSRTGTGNTGELFF
- | TRBJ1-2 | TRBV4-2 | - | TGTGCCAGCAGCCAAGATGTCGTCCACTATGGCTACACCTTC | CASSQDVVHYGYTF
- | TRBJ2-1 | TRBV12-3/TRBV12-4 | - | TGTGCCAGCAGGGTGACTATCTCCTACAATGAGCAGTTCTTC | CASRVTISYNEQFF
- | TRBJ1-1 | TRBV12-3/TRBV12-4 | few | TGTGCCAGCAGTTCCAGGGTGAACACTGAAGCTTTCTTT | CASSSRVNTEAFF
- | TRBJ1-5 | TRBV15 | - | TGTGCCACCAGCAGAGATCCCTACGGAGGTAGCAATCAGCCCCAGCATTTT | CATSRDPYGGSNQPQHF
TRBD1 | TRBJ1-1 | TRBV10-3 | few | TGTGCCATCAGTGAGTTGGACAGGGTGACTGAAGCTTTCTTT | CAISELDRVTEAFF
- | TRBJ1-3 | TRBV5-1 | - | TGCGCCAGCAGCATGGATGGGGGAAACACCATATATTTT | CASSMDGGNTIYF
- | TRBJ2-4 | TRBV12-3/TRBV12-4 | few | TGTGCCAGCATGGACCCAGCGGCATTAGCCAAAAACATTCAGTACTTC | CASMDPAALAKNIQYF
- | TRBJ2-7 | TRBV30 | few | TGTGCCTGCCCTTCACCAGGGAGCTCCTACGAGCAGTACTTC | CACPSPGSSYEQYF
- | TRBJ2-1 | TRBV5-1 | few | TGCGCCAGCAGCTCGACGTTATACAATGAGCAGTTCTTC | CASSSTLYNEQFF
- | TRBJ2-5 | TRBV24-1 | few | TGTGCCACCAGTGATCGATGGGGGCTTGCGGAGACCCAGTACTTC | CATSDRWGLAETQYF
TRBD2 | TRBJ2-7 | TRBV3-1 | - | TGTGCCAGCAGCCAAGGTACCCTACGTATAGCGGGAGCCTACGAGCAGTACTTC | CASSQGTLRIAGAYEQYF
TRBD2 | TRBJ2-1 | TRBV4-3 | - | TGCGCCAGCAGCCAGCAGCCGGGACTAGCCGGGAATGAGCAGTTCTTC | CASSQQPGLAGNEQFF
- | TRBJ2-1 | TRBV7-9 | many | TGTGCCAGCATCCCTGGGGCGGATGCGTACAATGAGCAGTTCTTC | CASIPGADAYNEQFF
- | TRBJ1-4 | TRBV10-3 | few | TGTGCCATCAGTGAAGGACCGAGGGCAACTAATGAAAAACTGTTTTTT | CAISEGPRATNEKLFF
- | TRBJ2-3 | TRBV4-3 | few | TGCGCCAGCAGCCAAGCACGGATGAGCACAGATACGCAGTATTTT | CASSQARMSTDTQYF
TRBD1 | TRBJ2-3 | TRBV28 | - | TGTGCCAGCAGCCCGTATCGGGACAGGGGCCATACGCAGTATTTT | CASSPYRDRGHTQYF
- | TRBJ1-2 | TRBV4-1 | few | TGCGCCAGCAACCTAGAATTGGGGGTGTATGGCTACACCTTC | CASNLELGVYGYTF
- | TRBJ1-5 | TRBV15 | - | TGTGCCACCAGCAGAGCCCAGCAGCCCCAGCATTTT | CATSRAQQPQHF
- | TRBJ2-3 | TRBV7-9 | - | TGTGCCAGCAGCTTAGCCCTCGCCGGGGATACGCAGTATTTT | CASSLALAGDTQYF
TRBD2 | TRBJ2-1 | TRBV29-1 | - | TGCAGCGTTGCAGCCCAGCGGGGGGTCAACAATGAGCAGTTCTTC | CSVAAQRGVNNEQFF
- | TRBJ1-2 | TRBV9 | few | TGTGCCAGCAGCCCGGGGAACGCTTATGGCTACACCTTC | CASSPGNAYGYTF
- | TRBJ1-5 | TRBV7-8 | few | TGTGCCAGCACCCCGGCCGCGAGGCAGGGGAATCAGCCCCAGCATTTT | CASTPAARQGNQPQHF
- | TRBJ1-1 | TRBV10-3 | - | TGTGCCATCAGGGACAACAGGGATGAAGCTTTCTTT | CAIRDNRDEAFF
- | TRBJ2-2 | TRBV3-1 | - | TGTGCCAGCAGCCTTCTCACGGGGATGCTGTTTTTT | CASSLLTGMLFF
TRBD1 | TRBJ2-1 | TRBV2 | - | TGTGCCAGCAATAAGGGACAGGGGGTGAGCTACAATGAGCAGTTCTTC | CASNKGQGVSYNEQFF
TRBD2 | TRBJ2-1 | TRBV19 | - | TGTGCCAGTAGTAGGGGACTAGCGGGGGGAGTTTACAATGAGCAGTTCTTC | CASSRGLAGGVYNEQFF
- | TRBJ2-7 | TRBV19 | - | TGTGCCAGTACCAGGCAGGTCTCCTACGAGCAGTACTTC | CASTRQVSYEQYF
TRBD2 | TRBJ2-5 | TRBV29-1 | few | TGCAGCGCCGGACTAGTTGGGACCCAGTACTTC | CSAGLVGTQYF
- | TRBJ2-7 | TRBV27 | - | TGTGCCAGCAGACGGACAGGCGGGAACGAGCAGTACTTC | CASRRTGGNEQYF
TRBD2 | TRBJ2-1 | TRBV20-1 | - | TGCAGTGCTATGGGTGCGGGAGGGCCAGGGGTTTGGAATGAGCAGTTCTTC | CSAMGAGGPGVWNEQFF
- | TRBJ1-3 | TRBV6-5 | - | TGTGCCAGCAGTTACTCGGACCGGACTGGAAACACCATATATTTT | CASSYSDRTGNTIYF